The T cell receptor beta chain described here comes from a study of T cells in Graves' hyperthyroidism and ophthalmopathy. Template material for amplifying TCR beta CDR3 regions consisted of RNA transcripts. The primer set for the first-round RT-PCR of the TCR CDR3 was HTBI. TCRdb recomputed calls from the multiplex PCR reads with MiXCR, one row per CDR3 protein. The sample lists approximately 590,000 distinct CDR3 sequences, more than 15% occurring once. Worth noting for this clonotype: Its antigen remains unidentified.

Study observations and caveats: Researchers found most expanded thyroid clonotypes above 0.001 in blood as well. Stable hyperthyroidism was separated from ophthalmopathy by a model based on 13 V-J features.

The study defined stable Graves' hyperthyroidism as no ophthalmopathy progression within 18 months. The hyperthyroidism patients had all been newly diagnosed, and their disease duration was under 2 months. Their ages ranged from 18 to 65 years. Germline CDR1 reads MNHEY; CDR2 reads SVGAGI. Trimming cost V 2 bases and J 6 bases, with 13 bases left between them. CDR3 length equals 14 residues. The J gene is TRBJ1-1, the V gene TRBV6-5, with D possibly matching TRBD1 (5 bases). The sequence derives from a woman in her 30s with Graves' hyperthyroidism. Specimen: blood. CDR3 loop: CASSYGGGTAEAFF. For the CDR3, the DNA is TGTGCCAGCAGTTACGGGGGAGGGACGGCTGAAGCTTTCTTT.